Following are 18 T cell receptor beta chains from one sample sequenced in a study of blood T cell repertoires in COVID-19. Clones were sequenced by immunoSEQ multiplex PCR, and TCRdb holds only the in-frame ones, with some missing. The table has some 190,000 clones, approximately 80% seen once; the top ten hold approximately 15%. Material for sequencing was PBMCs or T cells enriched from blood (not recorded which). These receptors all come from a man in his 60s who had been exposed to COVID-19.

The chain joins TRBV5-4 to TRBJ2-1; 13 bases are shared with TRBD2. J lost 8 bases, V lost 3 bases, and 5 bases had no gene match. CDR3 length equals 15 residues. Germline values: CDR1 SGHNT, CDR2 YYREEE (reference sequence). The CDR3 DNA follows: TGTGCCAGCAGCTCGCGGACTAGCGGGAGTTATGAGCAGTTCTTC. This sequence encodes CASSSRTSGSYEQFF.

The rearrangement links TRBV18 to TRBJ1-2; tentative D call: TRBD1 (5 bases). Trimming removed 2 bases from V and 7 bases from J, with 11 bases in between. CDR1 and CDR2 from the germline V gene are KGHSH and LQKENI. This CDR3 has 13 residues. The CDR3 DNA sequence: TGTGCCAGCTCACCAAGCAGGGCAGCTGGCTACACCTTC. This sequence encodes CASSPSRAAGYTF.

The V call is TRBV5-5, the J call TRBJ1-3, with 7 bases that match TRBD1. The V gene end was trimmed by 4 bases and the J gene end by 4 bases; junction bases not matched to a gene: 2. The CDR3 extends over 13 amino acids. Germline loops: CDR1 SGHKS, CDR2 YYEKEE (reference sequence). CDR3 nucleotides: TGTGCCAGCAGCCAGACAGGGGGAAACACCATATATTTT. Translated, it gives CASSQTGGNTIYF.

This chain uses TRBV10-3 with TRBJ2-3; weak D call: TRBD2 (5 bases). V lost 4 bases to trimming and J lost 4 bases, with 6 bases between them. This CDR3 spans 12 amino acids. Germline V lookup: CDR1 ENHRY, CDR2 SYGVKD. This chain's CDR3 is CAISGGADTQYF. Here the CDR3 DNA reads TGTGCCATCAGTGGGGGAGCAGATACGCAGTATTTT.

V gene TRBV5-1 combines with J gene TRBJ1-2, with a weak D call TRBD1 (5 bases). V dropped 6 bases and J dropped 0 bases, with 21 bases sitting between them. Germline-derived CDR1 and CDR2 are SGHRS and YFSETQ. This CDR3 region has 17 residues. The chain's CDR3 is CASTHGEGRLANYGYTF. DNA of the CDR3: TGCGCCAGCACCCATGGGGAGGGACGGTTGGCTAACTATGGCTACACCTTC. The whole variable domain, remainder taken from reference TRBV5-1 and TRBJ1-2, is KAGVTQTPRYLIKTRGQQVTLSCSPISGHRSVSWYQQTPGQGLQFLFEYFSETQRNKGNFPGRFSGRQFSNSRSEMNVSTLELGDSALYLCASTHGEGRLANYGYTFGSGTRLTVV.

The chain has TRBV2 and TRBJ2-2, with no clear D. Trimming pared 5 bases from V and 6 bases from J, leaving 7 bases between. Germline V CDR1 and CDR2: SNHLY, FYNNEI. The CDR3 has 12 residues. CDR3 nucleotides: TGTGCCAGCAGTTCTTATTCCGGGGAGCTGTTTTTT. Translation: CASSSYSGELFF.

The V and J genes are TRBV2 and TRBJ2-7; D is perhaps TRBD2 (5 bases). CDR1 and CDR2 (germline): SNHLY, FYNNEI. V was trimmed by 7 bases and J by 2 bases, leaving 9 bases between them. The CDR3 length is 12 residues. CDR3 DNA: TGTGCCAGCACGGACTCGACCTACGAGCAGTACTTC. It is translated as CASTDSTYEQYF. Variable domain in full (rest from reference TRBV2 and TRBJ2-7): EPEVTQTPSHQVTQMGQEVILRCVPISNHLYFYWYRQILGQKVEFLVSFYNNEISEKSEIFDDQFSVERPDGSNFTLKIRSTKLEDSAMYFCASTDSTYEQYFGPGTRLTVT.

The J gene is TRBJ2-5, the V gene TRBV19; 7 bases are shared with TRBD1. V lost 3 bases to trimming and J lost 1 base; unmatched junction nucleotides: 5. Germline V gene data show CDR1 as LNHDA and CDR2 as SQIVND (reference sequence). The CDR3 spans 15 residues. Here the CDR3 reads CASSMTTGAQETQYF. The CDR3 DNA follows: TGTGCCAGTAGTATGACAACAGGGGCCCAAGAGACCCAGTACTTC.

This sequence joins TRBV6-5 and TRBJ1-2, with 8 bases identical to TRBD1. This CDR3 spans 15 amino acids. The germline CDR1 and CDR2 sequences are MNHEY and SVGAGI. The V segment lost 2 bases and the J segment 8 bases; nucleotides outside the gene matches: 10. The CDR3 protein is CASSYRTGQGGGYTF. The CDR3 nucleotides are TGTGCCAGCAGTTACCGTACTGGACAGGGAGGGGGCTACACCTTC.

This clone appeared a few times. The J gene is TRBJ2-5, the V gene TRBV10-3, with D possibly TRBD2 on 5 matching bases. This CDR3 spans 16 amino acids. V dropped 0 bases and J dropped 1 base, with 12 bases sitting between them. The germline CDR1 and CDR2 sequences are ENHRY and SYGVKD. The CDR3 reads CAISESPGFGQETQYF. The CDR3 bases are TGTGCCATCAGTGAGTCCCCGGGGTTCGGCCAAGAGACCCAGTACTTC.

In its sample, this clone was seen a few times. J is TRBJ2-7 and V is TRBV24-1; TRBD1 matches at 7 bases. This CDR3 is built from 15 residues. The germline gives CDR1 KGHDR, CDR2 SFDVKD. The J segment lost 4 bases and the V segment lost 4 bases, leaving 9 bases of the junction unmatched. The DNA for the CDR3 is TGTGCCACCAGTGACTCACGACAGGGTTGGTACGAGCAGTACTTC. It yields the protein CATSDSRQGWYEQYF.

The rearrangement joins TRBV5-4 to TRBJ2-7; D possibly corresponds to TRBD2 (6 bases). The CDR3 has 15 amino acids. Germline V gene data show CDR1 as SGHNT and CDR2 as YYREEE (reference sequence). V lost 4 bases and J lost 6, with 20 bases in between. The CDR3 nucleotides are TGTGCCAGCAGCCTGGGTGGGGCGGGACTGGTCGAGCAGTACTTC. Its protein product is CASSLGGAGLVEQYF.

V gene TRBV28 combines with J gene TRBJ1-5; 11 bases map to TRBD1. V was clipped by 6 bases and J by 9 bases; unmatched bases: 10. Germline V gives CDR1 MDHEN, CDR2 SYDVKM. There are 15 residues in the CDR3. CDR3 sequence (DNA): TGTGCCAGCAGGGGGACAGGGGGGCCTATTGGGCCCCAGCATTTT. Translation: CASRGTGGPIGPQHF.

J is TRBJ1-6 and V is TRBV28; 8 nucleotides line up with TRBD1. Per the germline V gene, CDR1 is MDHEN and CDR2 is SYDVKM. The CDR3 totals 15 residues. The ends lost 6 bases at V and 10 bases at J; junction bases unmatched: 11. The CDR3: CASSPPGQGGSPLHF. The CDR3 coding sequence is TGTGCCAGCAGCCCGCCCGGACAGGGTGGATCACCCCTCCACTTT.

This clone was detected only once. V and J are TRBV27 and TRBJ1-2; 10 nucleotides line up with TRBD1. Unmatched junction bases numbered 7, after V lost 5 bases and J lost 4 bases. Per germline, CDR1 MNHEY and CDR2 SMNVEV (reference sequence). The CDR3 is made up of 15 amino acids. DNA of the CDR3: TGTGCCAGCAGTGCCCGACAGGGGGCAGGCTATGGCTACACCTTC. Residues: CASSARQGAGYGYTF.

The rearrangement links TRBV7-8 to TRBJ2-7, with TRBD2 as a possible D gene (5 bases). CDR3 length equals 12 residues. V was pared by 5 bases and J by 6 bases, with 11 bases between. Germline V gene sequence: CDR1 SGHVS, CDR2 FQNEAQ. CDR3 protein: CASSLPSGEQYF. The DNA for the CDR3 is TGTGCCAGCAGCCTTCCCAGCGGCGAGCAGTACTTC. Based on the CDR3 plus reference TRBV7-8 and TRBJ2-7, the full variable domain is GAGVSQSPRYKVAKRGQDVALRCDPISGHVSLFWYQQALGQGPEFLTYFQNEAQLDKSGLPSDRFFAERPEGSVSTLKIQRTQQEDSAVYLCASSLPSGEQYFGPGTRLTVT.

This sequence joins TRBV6-4 and TRBJ2-6; possibly TRBD1 for D (5 bases). Looked up from germline, CDR1 is MRHNA and CDR2 is SNTAGT. The CDR3 runs to 16 residues. The V gene lost 4 bases and the J gene lost 0 bases, with 10 bases spanning the gap. CDR3 amino acids: CASSVTGDSGANVLTF. As DNA, the CDR3 is TGTGCCAGCAGTGTTACAGGCGACTCTGGGGCCAACGTCCTGACTTTC.

J is TRBJ1-3 and V is TRBV30; TRBD1 aligns across 8 bases. J lost 9 bases, V lost 5 bases, and 6 bases had no gene match. The CDR3 runs to 12 residues. CDR1 is GTSNPN and CDR2 is SVGIG in the germline V gene (reference sequence). DNA for the CDR3: TGTGCCTGGCGGGCAGGGGGCGTCACCATATATTTT. Residues: CAWRAGGVTIYF.